Listed here are 28 T cell receptor beta chains from one sample, sequenced in a study of T cell therapy after organ transplantation. No antigen is known for these receptors. Using immunoSEQ multiplex PCR, the repertoire was profiled, and TCRdb retains in-frame clones only, with some absent. Found here are a few thousand clones, approximately 74% of them singletons; the top ten hold 25% to 30%. The time point denotes: 20-29 weeks after completion of therapy. Sequencing used CD8+ T cells from blood, obtained after autologous CMV-specific T cell therapy. All receptors come from a human patient who had received a solid organ transplant and had CMV disease. Some T cells may be provided by the graft donor.

V and J are TRBV15 and TRBJ2-3; D gene ambiguous. CDR1 and CDR2 from the germline V gene are LNHNV and YYDKDF (reference sequence). The V and J ends lost 0 bases and 6 bases respectively, with 10 bases between them. The CDR3 has 14 amino acids. CDR3 sequence reads: CATSREDLTDTQYF. For the CDR3, the DNA is TGTGCCACCAGCAGAGAGGACCTGACCGATACGCAGTATTTT.

V is TRBV15 and J is TRBJ1-5; 7 bases line up with TRBD1. Germline trimming cut 0 bases from V and 6 bases from J; bases unmatched to any gene: 8. The CDR3 is made up of 16 amino acids. CDR1 is LNHNV and CDR2 is YYDKDF in the germline V gene (reference sequence). The CDR3 reads CATSREEIGGSQPQHF. Written as DNA, the CDR3 is TGTGCCACCAGCAGAGAGGAGATAGGGGGCTCTCAGCCCCAGCATTTT.

The chain has TRBV28 and TRBJ1-6; TRBD1 agrees at 11 bases. The CDR3 has 19 residues. The germline gives CDR1 MDHEN, CDR2 SYDVKM. V dropped 5 bases and J dropped 6; count of bases not matched to a gene: 15. CDR3 coding DNA: TGTGCCAGCAGTCCCAGGACAGGGGGCGCACAGGTCGGTAATTCACCCCTCCACTTT. This encodes CASSPRTGGAQVGNSPLHF.

This sequence joins TRBV7-9 and TRBJ2-1, with 9 nucleotides matching TRBD2. This CDR3 region has 14 residues. V was pared by 3 bases and J by 12 bases, with 9 bases of the junction left unmatched. Germline V gene data show CDR1 as SEHNR and CDR2 as FQNEAQ (reference sequence). The CDR3 reads CASSLAAGGWGQFF. DNA for the CDR3: TGTGCCAGCAGCTTGGCAGCGGGAGGATGGGGGCAGTTCTTC.

V gene TRBV14 combines with J gene TRBJ2-7; either TRBD1 or TRBD2 may supply D (5 bases each). The CDR3 is made up of 15 amino acids. Germline V gene sequence: CDR1 SGHDN, CDR2 FVKESK. The V end was cut by 0 bases, the J end by 7 bases, with 16 bases between. DNA of the CDR3: TGTGCCAGCAGCCAAGAGGACGGTGGTGGGGGTGAGCAGTACTTC. This sequence encodes CASSQEDGGGGEQYF. Complete variable domain (other parts from reference TRBV14 and TRBJ2-7): EAGVTQFPSHSVIEKGQTVTLRCDPISGHDNLYWYRRVMGKEIKFLLHFVKESKQDESGMPNNRFLAERTGGTYSTLKVQPAELEDSGVYFCASSQEDGGGGEQYFGPGTRLTVT.

The rearrangement uses TRBV6-5 and TRBJ2-4; tentatively, D is TRBD1 or TRBD2 (5 bases each). CDR3 length: 13 residues. With 0 bases removed from V and 9 bases from J, the gap between germline ends came to 9 bases. Looked up from germline, CDR1 is MNHEY and CDR2 is SVGAGI. The CDR3 DNA is TGTGCCAGCAGTTACTCAGGGACCAGCATTCAGTACTTC. Protein sequence: CASSYSGTSIQYF.

The chain uses TRBV4-2 and TRBJ2-3; no clear D. The CDR3 runs to 15 residues. The germline gives CDR1 LGHNA, CDR2 YNFKEQ. The V end lost 1 base, the J end lost 0 bases, and 8 bases lay between the germline ends. DNA for the CDR3: TGTGCCAGCAGCCAAGGTACACCTAGCACAGATACGCAGTATTTT. Protein product: CASSQGTPSTDTQYF.

The chain recombines TRBV2 with TRBJ1-3, with 10 bases lining up with TRBD1. Germline loops: CDR1 SNHLY, CDR2 FYNNEI. V was pared by 6 bases and J by 4 bases, with 6 bases of the junction left unmatched. The CDR3 runs to 15 residues. DNA of the CDR3: TGTGCCAGCAGATCCGGGACAGGGGACGGAAACACCATATATTTT. Translated, it gives CASRSGTGDGNTIYF.

This clone has a handful of counts. The chain joins TRBV11-2 to TRBJ2-1; no clear D. This CDR3 has 12 amino acids. The V and J ends lost 5 bases and 7 bases respectively, with 9 bases between them. Germline V CDR1 and CDR2: SGHAT, FQNNGV. CDR3 sequence (DNA): TGTGCCAGCAGCACACTGGGGAATGAGCAGTTCTTC. As protein: CASSTLGNEQFF.

The chain recombines TRBV7-9 with TRBJ2-7; no definite D call. Trimming stripped 5 bases from V and 2 bases from J, with 16 bases between. The CDR3 is 15 residues long. Germline V gives CDR1 SEHNR, CDR2 FQNEAQ (reference sequence). The CDR3 region has the DNA TGTGCCAGCAGCGACCTAGGAGTTAGTACCTACGAGCAGTACTTC. Protein sequence: CASSDLGVSTYEQYF.

The V and J genes are TRBV12-5 and TRBJ2-1; 8 positions match TRBD2. Germline V gene sequence: CDR1 LGHNT, CDR2 FRNRAP. The junction had 9 bases not matched to a gene; V was cut back by 0 bases and J by 8 bases. The CDR3 contains 16 residues. The CDR3 DNA reads TGTGCTAGTGGTTTGGTAGGGGCGGGAGGTCTTCATGAGCAGTTCTTC. It specifies CASGLVGAGGLHEQFF.

The genes are TRBV14 and TRBJ2-7; 7 bases are shared with TRBD2. The CDR3 extends over 14 amino acids. The V and J ends lost 3 bases and 3 bases, in that order; junction bases with no gene match: 5. Germline V gene sequence: CDR1 SGHDN, CDR2 FVKESK. The CDR3: CASSQAGLYYEQYF. In DNA, the CDR3 is TGTGCCAGCAGCCAGGCGGGACTATACTACGAGCAGTACTTC. Using reference TRBV14 and TRBJ2-7 for the parts outside the CDR3, the full variable domain is EAGVTQFPSHSVIEKGQTVTLRCDPISGHDNLYWYRRVMGKEIKFLLHFVKESKQDESGMPNNRFLAERTGGTYSTLKVQPAELEDSGVYFCASSQAGLYYEQYFGPGTRLTVT.

The J gene is TRBJ2-1, the V gene TRBV7-6; D not resolved. V lost 5 bases and J 3 bases, leaving 2 bases between the germline ends. Per germline, CDR1 SGHVS and CDR2 FNYEAQ. The CDR3 loop spans 11 amino acids. CDR3 region: CASSHYNEQFF. CDR3 DNA: TGTGCCAGCAGCCACTACAATGAGCAGTTCTTC.

The J gene is TRBJ2-1, the V gene TRBV28; TRBD2 agrees at 7 bases. The length of the CDR3 is 16 residues. The V gene's germline CDR1 is MDHEN and CDR2 SYDVKM. V dropped 5 bases and J dropped 0; count of bases not matched to a gene: 7. CDR3 loop: CASSALAVLSYNEQFF. CDR3 in DNA: TGTGCCAGCAGTGCCCTAGCGGTCCTCTCCTACAATGAGCAGTTCTTC.

The rearrangement joins TRBV27 to TRBJ2-6; D is possibly TRBD2 (5 bases). This CDR3 has 18 amino acids. The V gene lost 1 base and the J gene lost 0 bases, with 13 bases spanning the gap. CDR1 and CDR2 from the germline V gene are MNHEY and SMNVEV (reference sequence). Here the CDR3 DNA reads TGTGCCAGCAGTTTATTTTCGGGAACACGCTCTGGGGCCAACGTCCTGACTTTC. Protein sequence: CASSLFSGTRSGANVLTF.

As regards this clone: Other nucleotide sequences in the sample specify the same CDR3. The chain joins TRBV7-9 to TRBJ1-2, with 8 bases aligning to TRBD1. The J segment lost 3 bases and the V segment lost 4 bases, leaving 13 bases of the junction unmatched. The germline CDR1 and CDR2 sequences are SEHNR and FQNEAQ (reference sequence). The CDR3 consists of 17 residues. CDR3 in amino acids: CASSSTGTGFIDYGYTF. The DNA of the CDR3 is TGTGCCAGCAGCTCCACCGGGACAGGATTCATTGACTATGGCTACACCTTC.

This clone turned up a few times. The chain recombines TRBV6-5 with TRBJ2-1; 7 nucleotides match TRBD2. CDR3 size: 15 residues. Per the germline V gene, CDR1 is MNHEY and CDR2 is SVGAGI. V dropped 5 bases and J dropped 7; count of bases not matched to a gene: 11. The CDR3 spells CASSLWAGVGNEQFF. As DNA, the CDR3 is TGTGCCAGCAGTCTTTGGGCGGGAGTGGGGAATGAGCAGTTCTTC.

V gene TRBV9 combines with J gene TRBJ2-7, with 8 bases lining up with TRBD1. V lost 2 bases, J lost 4 bases, and 5 bases stayed unmatched. In germline, CDR1 is SGDLS, CDR2 YYNGEE. The CDR3 extends over 14 amino acids. Here the CDR3 reads CASSVGTGTYEQYF. The CDR3 DNA is TGTGCCAGCAGCGTGGGGACAGGCACTTACGAGCAGTACTTC.

The chain joins TRBV7-6 to TRBJ1-4; TRBD1 agrees at 9 bases. Trimming took 1 base from V and 7 from J; bases not matched to a gene: 4. Germline values: CDR1 SGHVS, CDR2 FNYEAQ. The CDR3 covers 15 residues. The CDR3 loop is CASSLEDRGPEKLFF. As DNA, the CDR3 is TGTGCCAGCAGCTTAGAGGACAGGGGTCCTGAAAAACTGTTTTTT.

This clone was observed a handful of times. The chain uses TRBV27 and TRBJ1-1; TRBD1 aligns across 8 bases. Germline V CDR1 and CDR2: MNHEY, SMNVEV (reference sequence). The V and J ends lost 7 bases and 6 bases, in that order; junction bases with no gene match: 10. CDR3 length: 14 amino acids. This CDR3 is CASKHSTGGAEAFF. DNA of the CDR3: TGTGCCAGCAAACATTCTACAGGGGGAGCTGAAGCTTTCTTT.

The chain uses TRBV27 and TRBJ2-7; the D gene is possibly TRBD1 (5 bases). V lost 3 bases and J 2 bases, leaving 8 bases between the germline ends. The CDR3 covers 13 residues. Germline V lookup: CDR1 MNHEY, CDR2 SMNVEV (reference sequence). Written as DNA, the CDR3 is TGTGCCAGCAGTTTGGGCAGGGCCTACGAGCAGTACTTC. It is translated as CASSLGRAYEQYF.

Turning to this clone: The DNA is omitted, as the CDR3 cannot be located on it reliably, and the CDR3 follows TCRdb's listing. The chain joins TRBV6-6 to TRBJ2-7; the table's D gene call, TRBD1, was not cross checked with the DNA. The CDR3 sequence runs 13 residues, both termini included. Germline lookup yields CDR1 MNHNY and CDR2 SVGAGI (reference sequence). CDR3: CASSFAPGTGEYF.

The sample holds a few counts of this clone. The chain has TRBV19 and TRBJ2-7; the D call may be TRBD1 or TRBD2 (5 bases each). Germline V gene lookup returns CDR1 LNHDA and CDR2 SQIVND (reference sequence). The V gene lost 3 bases and the J gene lost 2 bases, with 17 bases spanning the gap. The CDR3 has 16 residues. The CDR3 loop is CASSIPQGDVPYEQYF. DNA of the CDR3: TGTGCCAGTAGTATCCCCCAGGGAGATGTACCCTACGAGCAGTACTTC.

This chain connects TRBV7-7 to TRBJ2-3; D could derive from TRBD1 or TRBD2 (6 bases each). Germline V gene lookup returns CDR1 SSHAT and CDR2 FNYEAQ (reference sequence). Trimming shortened V by 4 bases and J by 0 bases, and 14 bases separated the two germline ends. This CDR3 is 16 amino acids long. The CDR3 protein is CASSSALGGSTDTQYF. The CDR3, as DNA: TGTGCCAGCAGCTCCGCCTTAGGGGGGAGCACAGATACGCAGTATTTT.

The chain combines TRBV14 with TRBJ2-5; D ambiguous. Trimming left V 0 bases short and J 5 bases short, with 7 bases between. This CDR3 comprises 13 residues. Germline CDR1 is SGHDN and CDR2 is FVKESK. In DNA form, the CDR3 reads TGTGCCAGCAGCCAAGATGGTGGGGAGACCCAGTACTTC. Its protein is CASSQDGGETQYF.

Here the CDR3 reads CASRETGGSYEQYF. DNA for the CDR3: TGTGCCAGCAGGGAGACAGGGGGGAGCTACGAGCAGTACTTC. V gene TRBV25-1 combines with J gene TRBJ2-7; the match to TRBD1 covers 9 bases. Per germline, CDR1 MGHDK and CDR2 SYGVNS. The CDR3 spans 14 residues. The ends lost 6 bases at V and 3 bases at J; junction bases unmatched: 6.

The V gene is TRBV6-5, the J gene TRBJ1-3, with TRBD1 matching over 9 bases. CDR1 is MNHEY and CDR2 is SVGAGI in the germline V gene. The CDR3 is 15 amino acids. The trim removed 6 bases at V and 5 bases at J, leaving 8 bases unmatched. CDR3 DNA: TGTGCCAGCAGGGGAGGGACAGGGATTAGAAACACCATATATTTT. Its protein is CASRGGTGIRNTIYF.

CDR3 residues: CASSLDRGNYEQYF. CDR3 in DNA: TGTGCCAGCAGCTTGGACAGGGGTAACTACGAGCAGTACTTC. The chain couples TRBV5-4 to TRBJ2-7, with TRBD1 identical over 7 bases. CDR1 is SGHNT, CDR2 YYREEE, per germline (reference sequence). The V gene end was trimmed by 0 bases and the J gene end by 3 bases; junction bases not matched to a gene: 3. The CDR3 is 14 amino acids.